Sequencing of this T cell receptor beta chain was carried out in a study of radiotherapy plus CTLA-4 blockade in lung cancer. This clone was observed a few times. Its antigen is currently unknown. Study-level points and caveats: Tumor-derived TCR clones expanded in blood after radiotherapy plus ipilimumab.

Assay used: immunoSEQ multiplex PCR; TCRdb lists only in-frame clones, some missing. The table records tens of thousands of clones, about 83% of them present only once. V dropped 0 bases and J dropped 8 bases, with 18 bases sitting between them. Germline assignment: CDR1 LGHNA and CDR2 YNFKEQ. CDR3 length: 16 amino acids. The source was peripheral blood, collected from a patient treated with radiotherapy plus ipilimumab. The V call is TRBV4-2, the J call TRBJ2-3; perhaps TRBD2 as D (5 bases). The origin of this receptor is a human donor with non-small cell lung cancer whose response to radiotherapy plus ipilimumab could not be evaluated. CDR3 bases: TGTGCCAGCAGCCAAGATAGGAGGCAAATGTATAGTACGCAGTATTTT. This gives the protein CASSQDRRQMYSTQYF.